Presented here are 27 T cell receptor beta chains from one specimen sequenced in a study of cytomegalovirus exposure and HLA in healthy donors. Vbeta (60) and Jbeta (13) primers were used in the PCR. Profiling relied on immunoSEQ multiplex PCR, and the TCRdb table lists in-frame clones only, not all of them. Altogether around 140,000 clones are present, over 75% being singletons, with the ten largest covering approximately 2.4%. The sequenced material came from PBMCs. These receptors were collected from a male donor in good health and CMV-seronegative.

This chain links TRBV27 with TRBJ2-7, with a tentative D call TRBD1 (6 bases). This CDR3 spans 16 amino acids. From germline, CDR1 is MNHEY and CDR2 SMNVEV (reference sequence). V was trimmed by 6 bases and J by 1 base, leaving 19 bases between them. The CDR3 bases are TGTGCCAGCAGCCCCAGCTTCGGGGACAATTCCTACGAGCAGTACTTC. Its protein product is CASSPSFGDNSYEQYF.

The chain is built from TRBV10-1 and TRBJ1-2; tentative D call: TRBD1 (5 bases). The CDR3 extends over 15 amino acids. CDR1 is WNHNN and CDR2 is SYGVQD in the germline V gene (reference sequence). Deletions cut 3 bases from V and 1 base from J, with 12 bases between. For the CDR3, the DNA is TGCGCCAGCAGTGAAAGCGATCAGGGTAACTATGGCTACACCTTC. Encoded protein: CASSESDQGNYGYTF.

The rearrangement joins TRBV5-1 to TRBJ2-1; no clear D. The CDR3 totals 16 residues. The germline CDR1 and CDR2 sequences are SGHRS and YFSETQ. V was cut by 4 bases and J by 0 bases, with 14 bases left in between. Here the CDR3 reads CASSLERPSSYNEQFF. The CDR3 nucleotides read TGCGCCAGCAGCCTAGAGAGGCCGAGCTCCTACAATGAGCAGTTCTTC.

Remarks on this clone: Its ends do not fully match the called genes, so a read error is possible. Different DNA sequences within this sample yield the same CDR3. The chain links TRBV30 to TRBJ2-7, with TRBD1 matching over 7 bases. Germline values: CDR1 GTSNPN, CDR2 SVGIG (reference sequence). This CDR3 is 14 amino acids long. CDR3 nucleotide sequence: TGTGCCCGCCGGGAACAGGGGACGACCTATGAGCAGTACTTC. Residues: CARREQGTTYEQYF.

DNA for the CDR3: TGTGCCAGCATTGGACAGGGGGCGCGATACGAGCAGTACTTC. Amino acid sequence: CASIGQGARYEQYF. The chain has TRBV6-1 and TRBJ2-7; 11 bases line up with TRBD1. The CDR3 consists of 14 residues. The junction had 6 bases not matched to a gene; V was cut back by 7 bases and J by 4 bases. The germline CDR1 and CDR2 sequences are MNHNS and SASEGT.

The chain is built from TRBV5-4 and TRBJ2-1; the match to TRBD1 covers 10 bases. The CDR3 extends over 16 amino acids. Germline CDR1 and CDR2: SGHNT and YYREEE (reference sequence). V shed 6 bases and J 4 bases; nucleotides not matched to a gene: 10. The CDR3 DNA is TGTGCCAGCACCCCCCGGGGGACAGGGGTTTACAATGAGCAGTTCTTC. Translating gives CASTPRGTGVYNEQFF.

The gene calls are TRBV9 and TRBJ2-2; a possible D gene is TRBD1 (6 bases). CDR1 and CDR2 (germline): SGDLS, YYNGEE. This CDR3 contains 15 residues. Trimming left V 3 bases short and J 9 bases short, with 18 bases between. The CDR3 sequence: CASSANHRTDWELFF. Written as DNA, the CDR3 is TGTGCCAGCAGCGCCAACCATAGGACAGATTGGGAGCTGTTTTTT. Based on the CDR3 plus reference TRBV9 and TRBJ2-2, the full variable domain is DSGVTQTPKHLITATGQRVTLRCSPRSGDLSVYWYQQSLDQGLQFLIQYYNGEERAKGNILERFSAQQFPDLHSELNLSSLELGDSALYFCASSANHRTDWELFFGEGSRLTVL.

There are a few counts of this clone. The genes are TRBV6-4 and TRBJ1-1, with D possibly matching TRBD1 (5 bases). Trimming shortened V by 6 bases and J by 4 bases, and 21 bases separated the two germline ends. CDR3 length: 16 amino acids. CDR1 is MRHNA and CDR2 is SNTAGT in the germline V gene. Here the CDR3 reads CASSENHQGGGTEAFF. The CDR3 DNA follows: TGTGCCAGCAGCGAGAATCACCAGGGAGGAGGCACTGAAGCTTTCTTT.

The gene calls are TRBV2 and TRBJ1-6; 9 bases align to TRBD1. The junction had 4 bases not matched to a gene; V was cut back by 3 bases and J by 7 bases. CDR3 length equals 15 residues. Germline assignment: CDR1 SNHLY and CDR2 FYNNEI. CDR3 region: CASSDSTGGNSPLHF. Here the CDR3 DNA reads TGTGCCAGCAGTGATAGTACAGGGGGCAATTCACCCCTCCACTTT.

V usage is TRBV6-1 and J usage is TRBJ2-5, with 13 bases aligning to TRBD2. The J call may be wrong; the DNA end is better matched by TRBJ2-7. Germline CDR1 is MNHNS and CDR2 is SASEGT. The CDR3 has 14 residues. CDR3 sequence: CASSEGLAGYEQYF. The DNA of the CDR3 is TGTGCCAGCAGTGAGGGACTAGCGGGATACGAGCAGTACTTC.

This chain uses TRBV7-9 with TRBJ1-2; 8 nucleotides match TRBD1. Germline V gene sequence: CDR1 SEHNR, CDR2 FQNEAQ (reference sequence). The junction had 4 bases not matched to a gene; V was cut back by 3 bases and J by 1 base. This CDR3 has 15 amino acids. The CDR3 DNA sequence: TGTGCCAGCAGCTTGCGGACAGGGCTTAACTATGGCTACACCTTC. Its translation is CASSLRTGLNYGYTF.

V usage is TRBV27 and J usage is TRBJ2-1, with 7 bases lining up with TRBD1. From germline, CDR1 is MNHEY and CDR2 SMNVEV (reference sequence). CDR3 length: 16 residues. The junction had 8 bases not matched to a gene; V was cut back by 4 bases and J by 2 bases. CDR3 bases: TGTGCCAGCAGTTCAACGACAGGGATGCCCTACAATGAGCAGTTCTTC. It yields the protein CASSSTTGMPYNEQFF.

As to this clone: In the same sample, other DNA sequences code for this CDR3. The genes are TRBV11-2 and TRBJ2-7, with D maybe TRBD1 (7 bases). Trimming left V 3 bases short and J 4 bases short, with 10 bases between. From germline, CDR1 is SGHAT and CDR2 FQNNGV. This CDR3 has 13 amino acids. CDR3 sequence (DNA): TGTGCCAGCAGCTTTTCAGGGGGGTACGAGCAGTACTTC. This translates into CASSFSGGYEQYF.

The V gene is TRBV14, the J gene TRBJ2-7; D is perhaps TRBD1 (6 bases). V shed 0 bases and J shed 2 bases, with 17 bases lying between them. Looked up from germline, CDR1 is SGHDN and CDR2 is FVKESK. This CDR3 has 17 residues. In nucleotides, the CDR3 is TGTGCCAGCAGCCAAGAATTGTGGGGGCACGTTGCCTACGAGCAGTACTTC. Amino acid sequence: CASSQELWGHVAYEQYF.

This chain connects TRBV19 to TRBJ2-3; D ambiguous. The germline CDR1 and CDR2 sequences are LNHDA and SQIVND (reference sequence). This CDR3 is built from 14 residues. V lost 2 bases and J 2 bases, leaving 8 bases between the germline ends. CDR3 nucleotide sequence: TGTGCCAGTAGTATATTCGCCTACACAGATACGCAGTATTTT. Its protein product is CASSIFAYTDTQYF.

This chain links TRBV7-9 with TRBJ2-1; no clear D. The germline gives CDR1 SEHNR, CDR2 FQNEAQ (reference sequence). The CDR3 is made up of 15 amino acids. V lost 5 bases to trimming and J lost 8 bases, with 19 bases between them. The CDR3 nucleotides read TGTGCCAGCAGCCCCCGACTCCGCGCTTACGATGAGCAGTTCTTC. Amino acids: CASSPRLRAYDEQFF.

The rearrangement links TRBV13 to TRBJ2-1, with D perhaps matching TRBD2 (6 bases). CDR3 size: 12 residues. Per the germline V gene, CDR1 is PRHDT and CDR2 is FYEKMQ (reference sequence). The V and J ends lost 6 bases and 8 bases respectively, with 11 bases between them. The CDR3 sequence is CASSSLADEQFF. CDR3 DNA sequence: TGTGCCAGCAGTTCACTAGCTGATGAGCAGTTCTTC.

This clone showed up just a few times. The CDR3 sequence is CASSVNSGYEQYF. The CDR3 DNA reads as TGTGCCAGCAGCGTTAATAGCGGCTACGAGCAGTACTTC. V gene TRBV7-3 combines with J gene TRBJ2-5; the D gene is possibly TRBD2 (6 bases). Matching the DNA end better, TRBJ2-7 makes the J call doubtful. This CDR3 is 13 amino acids long. From germline, CDR1 is SGHTA and CDR2 FQGTGA.

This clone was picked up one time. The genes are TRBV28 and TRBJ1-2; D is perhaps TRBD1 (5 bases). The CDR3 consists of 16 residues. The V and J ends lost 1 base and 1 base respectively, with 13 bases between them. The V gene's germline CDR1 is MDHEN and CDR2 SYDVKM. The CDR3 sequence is CASSLLGWTHNYGYTF. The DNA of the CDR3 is TGTGCCAGCAGTTTATTAGGGTGGACACATAACTATGGCTACACCTTC.

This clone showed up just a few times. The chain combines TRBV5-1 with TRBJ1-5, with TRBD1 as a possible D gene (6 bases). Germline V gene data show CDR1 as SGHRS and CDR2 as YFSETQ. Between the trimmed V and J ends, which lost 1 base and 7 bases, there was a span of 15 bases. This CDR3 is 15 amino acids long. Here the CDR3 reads CASSLSPVQGQPQHF. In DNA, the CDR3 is TGCGCCAGCAGCTTGTCCCCGGTACAGGGCCAGCCCCAGCATTTT.

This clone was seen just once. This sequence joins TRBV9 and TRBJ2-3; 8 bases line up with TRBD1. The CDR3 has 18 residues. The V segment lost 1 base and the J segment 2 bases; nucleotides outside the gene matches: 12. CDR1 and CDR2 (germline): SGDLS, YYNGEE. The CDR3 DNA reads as TGTGCCAGCAGCGTACCTAGGGAAGACAGGGGCCCCACAGATACGCAGTATTTT. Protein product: CASSVPREDRGPTDTQYF.

As DNA, the CDR3 is TGTGCCAGCAGCTTGGGGCGCGGTGCTGAAGCTTTCTTT. It specifies CASSLGRGAEAFF. This chain joins TRBV5-6 and TRBJ1-1, with D hard to call. The CDR3 covers 13 residues. Trimming removed 0 bases at V and 6 bases at J, with 9 bases between. CDR1 and CDR2 from the germline V gene are SGHDT and YYEEEE.

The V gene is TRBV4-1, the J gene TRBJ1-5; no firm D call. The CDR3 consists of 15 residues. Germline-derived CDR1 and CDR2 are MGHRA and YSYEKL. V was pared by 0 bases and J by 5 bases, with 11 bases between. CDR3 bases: TGCGCCAGCAGCCAAGATTCCGGGAGGGATCAGCCCCAGCATTTT. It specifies CASSQDSGRDQPQHF.

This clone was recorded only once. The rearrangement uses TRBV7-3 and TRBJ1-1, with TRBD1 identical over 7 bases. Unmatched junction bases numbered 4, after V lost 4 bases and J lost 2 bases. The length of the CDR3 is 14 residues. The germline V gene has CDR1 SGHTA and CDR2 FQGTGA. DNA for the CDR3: TGTGCCAGCAGCTGGGACAGCCTAAACACTGAAGCTTTCTTT. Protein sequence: CASSWDSLNTEAFF.

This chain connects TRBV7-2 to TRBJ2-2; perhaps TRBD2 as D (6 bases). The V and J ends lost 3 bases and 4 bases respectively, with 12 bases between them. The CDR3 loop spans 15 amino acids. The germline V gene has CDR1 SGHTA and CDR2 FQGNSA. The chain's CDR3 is CASSFGAGLTGELFF. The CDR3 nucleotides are TGTGCCAGCAGCTTTGGGGCGGGACTCACCGGGGAGCTGTTTTTT.

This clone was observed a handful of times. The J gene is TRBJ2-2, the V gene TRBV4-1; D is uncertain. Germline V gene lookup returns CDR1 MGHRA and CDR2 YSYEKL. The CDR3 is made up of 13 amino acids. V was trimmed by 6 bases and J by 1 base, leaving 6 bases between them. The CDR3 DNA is TGCGCCAGCAGTTACAAGAACACCGGGGAGCTGTTTTTT. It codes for CASSYKNTGELFF.

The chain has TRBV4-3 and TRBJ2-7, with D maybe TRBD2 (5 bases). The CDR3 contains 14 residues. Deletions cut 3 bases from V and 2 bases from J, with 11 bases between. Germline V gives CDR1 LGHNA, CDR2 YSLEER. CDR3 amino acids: CASSQSRGAYEQYF. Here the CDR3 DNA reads TGCGCCAGCAGCCAGTCACGGGGAGCCTACGAGCAGTACTTC.